These 23 T cell receptor beta chains were sequenced from one sample in a study of cytomegalovirus exposure and HLA in healthy donors. The PCR made use of 60 Vbeta and 13 Jbeta primers. Only in-frame clones appear in the TCRdb table, and some are missing; sequencing was by immunoSEQ multiplex PCR. Of fewer than 250,000 clones detected, roughly 87% appear once; the ten largest clones hold around 0.99%. The material sequenced was PBMCs. These receptors originate from a boy aged 2 to 10 in good health and CMV-seronegative.

This clone was detected only once. The chain has TRBV30 and TRBJ2-2; D uncertain. Trimming stripped 1 base from V and 8 bases from J, with 5 bases between. In germline, CDR1 is GTSNPN, CDR2 SVGIG (reference sequence). This CDR3 has 11 residues. The CDR3, as DNA: TGTGCCTGGAGTGGTACAGGGGAGCTGTTTTTT. Translation: CAWSGTGELFF.

The V call is TRBV28, the J call TRBJ2-1; a possible D gene is TRBD2 (7 bases). Trimming took 5 bases from V and 7 from J, leaving 21 bases between them. The V gene's germline CDR1 is MDHEN and CDR2 SYDVKM. The CDR3 sequence is 16 residues long. The CDR3 protein is CASSPPGGGIPNEQFF. The CDR3 DNA reads as TGTGCCAGCAGTCCTCCGGGCGGGGGCATCCCAAATGAGCAGTTCTTC.

This sequence joins TRBV6-5 and TRBJ2-3; D perhaps matches TRBD2 (5 bases). Germline lookup yields CDR1 MNHEY and CDR2 SVGAGI. The CDR3 has 13 residues. V dropped 6 bases and J dropped 0 bases, with 7 bases sitting between them. The CDR3 loop reads CASRRLSTDTQYF. The DNA of the CDR3 is TGTGCCAGCAGGCGACTAAGCACAGATACGCAGTATTTT.

The chain couples TRBV27 to TRBJ1-1; 11 nucleotides line up with TRBD1. Trimming removed 6 bases from V and 5 bases from J; junction bases left unmatched: 5. CDR3 size: 14 residues. Germline V CDR1 and CDR2: MNHEY, SMNVEV (reference sequence). The CDR3 bases are TGTGCCAGCAGCTCGGACAGGGGGCATACTGAAGCTTTCTTT. This gives the protein CASSSDRGHTEAFF.

The gene calls are TRBV7-6 and TRBJ2-7, with D possibly matching TRBD1 (5 bases). There are 15 residues in the CDR3. Deletions cut 3 bases from V and 6 bases from J, with 18 bases between. Germline V gene lookup returns CDR1 SGHVS and CDR2 FNYEAQ. CDR3 protein: CASSFLWGVSREQYF. The CDR3, as DNA: TGTGCCAGCAGCTTCCTCTGGGGCGTCTCGCGCGAGCAGTACTTC.

This clone was seen once. For the CDR3, the DNA is TGTGCCAGCAGCCCTGAGCTGCGGGACACTGAAGCTTTCTTT. It translates to CASSPELRDTEAFF. V is TRBV7-9 and J is TRBJ1-1; D unclear. The germline CDR1 and CDR2 sequences are SEHNR and FQNEAQ (reference sequence). The CDR3 runs 14 residues. The ends were cut back, 5 bases at V and 3 bases at J, with 13 bases in the middle.

A few counts support this clone. V and J are TRBV6-5 and TRBJ1-3; TRBD1 might be the D (5 bases). Between the trimmed V and J ends, which lost 0 bases and 3 bases, there was a span of 12 bases. The germline gives CDR1 MNHEY, CDR2 SVGAGI. This CDR3 has 16 residues. Here the CDR3 reads CASSYSRMGGGNTIYF. CDR3 nucleotide sequence: TGTGCCAGCAGTTACTCGAGGATGGGGGGTGGAAACACCATATATTTT.

The chain uses TRBV19 and TRBJ1-5; D possibly corresponds to TRBD1 (6 bases). This CDR3 is built from 15 residues. The germline V gene encodes CDR1 LNHDA and CDR2 SQIVND (reference sequence). V lost 6 bases to trimming and J lost 6 bases, with 18 bases between them. In nucleotides, the CDR3 is TGTGCCAGTAGCCCGGACAAGGGGGTTGGTCAGCCCCAGCATTTT. Amino acid sequence: CASSPDKGVGQPQHF.

V gene TRBV19 combines with J gene TRBJ1-1, with 7 bases identical to TRBD1. The V and J ends lost 1 base and 10 bases, in that order; junction bases with no gene match: 15. The CDR3 is made up of 16 amino acids. Germline CDR1 and CDR2: LNHDA and SQIVND (reference sequence). The chain's CDR3 is CASSIGRSPGGKVAFF. The CDR3 DNA reads as TGTGCCAGTAGTATAGGTCGGTCTCCAGGGGGTAAGGTAGCTTTCTTT.

The chain uses TRBV10-2 and TRBJ2-3; D is possibly TRBD1 (6 bases). Germline values: CDR1 WSHSY, CDR2 SAAADI. Between the trimmed V and J ends, which lost 7 bases and 4 bases, there was a span of 18 bases. The CDR3 consists of 15 residues. The CDR3 here is CASTYTSGDPDTQYF. The DNA for the CDR3 is TGCGCCAGCACCTATACTTCAGGGGACCCAGATACGCAGTATTTT.

V and J are TRBV7-6 and TRBJ2-7; tentatively, D is TRBD1 (5 bases). The germline V gene has CDR1 SGHVS and CDR2 FNYEAQ. With 5 bases removed from V and 2 bases from J, the gap between germline ends came to 10 bases. The CDR3 is 13 amino acids. The chain's CDR3 is CASSPDSAYEQYF. CDR3 coding DNA: TGTGCCAGCAGCCCTGACAGCGCCTACGAGCAGTACTTC.

V gene TRBV14 combines with J gene TRBJ1-4; 7 bases line up with TRBD1. The J segment lost 10 bases and the V segment lost 4 bases, leaving 15 bases of the junction unmatched. CDR3 length: 16 residues. The V gene's germline CDR1 is SGHDN and CDR2 FVKESK. CDR3 coding DNA: TGTGCCAGCAGCCGCCTCCAGGGGGGTAGCTTCGCAAAACTGTTTTTT. It is translated as CASSRLQGGSFAKLFF.

The chain couples TRBV19 to TRBJ2-2; TRBD1 agrees at 11 bases. Trimming at V came to 7 bases and at J to 7 bases, leaving 5 bases not matched to a gene. Germline CDR1 is LNHDA and CDR2 is SQIVND (reference sequence). CDR3 length: 14 amino acids. For the CDR3, the DNA is TGTGCCAGTACGGGACAGGGGGAGATCGGGGAGCTGTTTTTT. Amino acids: CASTGQGEIGELFF.

The CDR3 nucleotides read TGTGCCAGCAGTCCCCTAGGGGGGGGCAATGAGCAGTTCTTC. Protein sequence: CASSPLGGGNEQFF. The V and J genes are TRBV28 and TRBJ2-1; tentative D call: TRBD2 (7 bases). The length of the CDR3 is 14 residues. Germline lookup yields CDR1 MDHEN and CDR2 SYDVKM. V lost 5 bases, J lost 6 bases, and 14 bases lay in between. Full variable domain (outside the CDR3, taken from reference TRBV28 and TRBJ2-1): DVKVTQSSRYLVKRTGEKVFLECVQDMDHENMFWYRQDPGLGLRLIYFSYDVKMKEKGDIPEGYSVSREKKERFSLILESASTNQTSMYLCASSPLGGGNEQFFGPGTRLTVL.

The chain couples TRBV9 to TRBJ2-7; 14 nucleotides match TRBD2. This CDR3 is 16 amino acids long. V dropped 3 bases and J dropped 2; count of bases not matched to a gene: 4. Germline V lookup: CDR1 SGDLS, CDR2 YYNGEE. The DNA for the CDR3 is TGTGCCAGCAGCGCCGGGACTAGCGGGGGTACCTACGAGCAGTACTTC. Its protein is CASSAGTSGGTYEQYF.

The V gene is TRBV19, the J gene TRBJ1-1; D ambiguous. The CDR3 totals 13 residues. From germline, CDR1 is LNHDA and CDR2 SQIVND (reference sequence). V lost 7 bases to trimming and J lost 2 bases, with 11 bases between them. Here the CDR3 reads CASIASGNTEAFF. The DNA for the CDR3 is TGTGCCAGTATCGCGTCGGGTAACACTGAAGCTTTCTTT.

The chain employs TRBV27 and TRBJ2-2; 8 bases line up with TRBD2. Looked up from germline, CDR1 is MNHEY and CDR2 is SMNVEV (reference sequence). The J segment lost 7 bases and the V segment lost 2 bases, leaving 9 bases of the junction unmatched. This CDR3 is built from 16 residues. The CDR3 spells CASSLIAGGPHGELFF. The CDR3 DNA follows: TGTGCCAGCAGTTTAATTGCGGGAGGCCCCCACGGGGAGCTGTTTTTT.

This chain joins TRBV2 and TRBJ1-1; tentatively, D is TRBD1 (5 bases). This CDR3 comprises 15 residues. CDR1 is SNHLY, CDR2 FYNNEI, per germline. Trimming shortened V by 1 base and J by 4 bases, and 13 bases separated the two germline ends. The CDR3 protein is CASSEEHGGFTEAFF. The DNA for the CDR3 is TGTGCCAGCAGTGAAGAACATGGGGGGTTCACTGAAGCTTTCTTT.

In DNA, the CDR3 is TGTGCCAGCAGCCCGGCCCCGGGACAGGCAGACTACGAGCAGTACTTC. This encodes CASSPAPGQADYEQYF. The chain combines TRBV4-2 with TRBJ2-7; 8 bases are shared with TRBD1. After removal of 4 bases from V and 3 bases from J, the junction contained 11 bases not matched to a gene. The V gene's germline CDR1 is LGHNA and CDR2 YNFKEQ. The CDR3 spans 16 residues.

The chain joins TRBV27 to TRBJ2-7, with D unclear. V was pared by 4 bases and J by 3 bases, with 13 bases between. Germline CDR1 is MNHEY and CDR2 is SMNVEV (reference sequence). The CDR3 loop spans 14 amino acids. As DNA, the CDR3 is TGTGCCAGCAGTTCCCTATTCCCCCTCTACGAGCAGTACTTC. Its protein is CASSSLFPLYEQYF.

V gene TRBV30 combines with J gene TRBJ1-1; D unresolved. CDR3 length equals 13 residues. CDR1 is GTSNPN, CDR2 SVGIG, per germline (reference sequence). Between the trimmed V and J ends, which lost 0 bases and 0 bases, there was a span of 5 bases. Here the CDR3 reads CAWSVKLNTEAFF. DNA of the CDR3: TGTGCCTGGAGTGTAAAGCTGAACACTGAAGCTTTCTTT.

The rearrangement joins TRBV27 to TRBJ2-3; no definite D call. This CDR3 comprises 14 residues. Per the germline V gene, CDR1 is MNHEY and CDR2 is SMNVEV (reference sequence). Deletions cut 8 bases from V and 6 bases from J, with 18 bases between. The CDR3 here is CASAGSEAADTQYF. The CDR3 nucleotides read TGTGCCAGCGCCGGAAGCGAGGCGGCGGATACGCAGTATTTT.

The chain employs TRBV6-6 and TRBJ1-2; D is perhaps TRBD1 (5 bases). The CDR3 is made up of 15 amino acids. Germline loops: CDR1 MNHNY, CDR2 SVGAGI (reference sequence). V was trimmed by 6 bases and J by 7 bases, leaving 21 bases between them. The CDR3 DNA is TGTGCCAGCAGCCACGAACGGACATCCGTCTCTGGCTACACCTTC. The encoded protein is CASSHERTSVSGYTF.